The following is a TCR beta chain sequence with its context. These data originate in a study of blood T cells in healthy people across ages. Researchers collected roughly 10 milliliters of peripheral blood from every single donor. Trimming cost V 3 bases and J 5 bases, with 7 bases left between them. Germline loops: CDR1 LGHDT, CDR2 YNNKEL (reference sequence). CDR3 length equals 13 residues. The second PCR ran about 6 to 12 cycles with a sample-barcoded 5' primer and J-beta primers. TCRdb analysed the 5' RACE reads with MiXCR anew, one entry per CDR3 protein. The sample lists fewer than 900,000 distinct CDR3 sequences; about 40% were seen once.

This TCR derives from a woman in her sixties in good health. Sequencing used blood. This sequence joins TRBV3-1 and TRBJ2-2; the D gene is possibly TRBD1 (5 bases). The CDR3 DNA follows: TGTGCCAGCAGCCAGAAGGGGACCGGGGAGCTGTTTTTT. It translates to CASSQKGTGELFF.